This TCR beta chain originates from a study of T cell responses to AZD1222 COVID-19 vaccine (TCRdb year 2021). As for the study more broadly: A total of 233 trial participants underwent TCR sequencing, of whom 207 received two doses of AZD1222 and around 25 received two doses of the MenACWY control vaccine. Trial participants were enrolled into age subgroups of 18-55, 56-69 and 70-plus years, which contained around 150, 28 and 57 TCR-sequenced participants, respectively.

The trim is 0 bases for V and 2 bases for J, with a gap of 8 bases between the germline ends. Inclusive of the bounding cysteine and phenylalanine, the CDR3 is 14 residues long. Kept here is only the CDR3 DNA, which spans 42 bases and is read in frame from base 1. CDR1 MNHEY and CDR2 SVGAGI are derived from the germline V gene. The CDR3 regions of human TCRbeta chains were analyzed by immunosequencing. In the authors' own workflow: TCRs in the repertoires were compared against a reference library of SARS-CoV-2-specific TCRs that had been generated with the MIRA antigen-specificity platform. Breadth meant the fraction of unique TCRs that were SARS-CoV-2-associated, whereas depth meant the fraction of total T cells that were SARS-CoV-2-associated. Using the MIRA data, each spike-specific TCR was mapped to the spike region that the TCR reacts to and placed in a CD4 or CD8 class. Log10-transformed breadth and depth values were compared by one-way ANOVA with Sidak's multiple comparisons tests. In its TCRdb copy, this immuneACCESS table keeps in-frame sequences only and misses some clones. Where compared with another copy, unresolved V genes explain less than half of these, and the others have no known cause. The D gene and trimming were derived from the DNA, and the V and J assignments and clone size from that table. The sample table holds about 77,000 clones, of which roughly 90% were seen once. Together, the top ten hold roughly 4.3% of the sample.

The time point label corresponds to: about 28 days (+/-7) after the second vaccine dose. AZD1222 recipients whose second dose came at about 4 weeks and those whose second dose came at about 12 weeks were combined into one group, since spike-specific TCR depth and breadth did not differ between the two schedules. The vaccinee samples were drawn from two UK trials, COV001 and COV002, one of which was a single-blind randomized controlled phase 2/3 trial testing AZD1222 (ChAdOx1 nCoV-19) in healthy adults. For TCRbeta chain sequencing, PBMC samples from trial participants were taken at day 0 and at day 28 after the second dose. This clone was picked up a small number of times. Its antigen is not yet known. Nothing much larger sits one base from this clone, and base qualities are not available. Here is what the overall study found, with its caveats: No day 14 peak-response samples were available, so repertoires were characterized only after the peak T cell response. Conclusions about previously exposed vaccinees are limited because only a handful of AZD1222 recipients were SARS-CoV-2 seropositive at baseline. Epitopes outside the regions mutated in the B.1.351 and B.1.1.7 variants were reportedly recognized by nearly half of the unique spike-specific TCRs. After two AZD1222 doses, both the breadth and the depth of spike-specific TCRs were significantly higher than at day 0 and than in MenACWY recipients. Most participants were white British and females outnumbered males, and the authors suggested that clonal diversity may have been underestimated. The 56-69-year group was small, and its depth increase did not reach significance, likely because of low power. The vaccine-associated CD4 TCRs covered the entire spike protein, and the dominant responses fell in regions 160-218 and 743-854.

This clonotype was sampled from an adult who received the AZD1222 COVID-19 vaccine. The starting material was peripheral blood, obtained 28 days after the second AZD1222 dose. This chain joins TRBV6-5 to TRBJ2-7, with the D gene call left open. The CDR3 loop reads CASSYSGETYEQYF. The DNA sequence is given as TGTGCCAGCAGTTACTCTGGCGAGACCTACGAGCAGTACTTC.